The 20 T cell receptor beta chains below come from one sample, sequenced in a study of graft-versus-host responses after intestinal transplantation. The protocol was immunoSEQ multiplex PCR, while the TCRdb copy is restricted to in-frame clones and leaves out a portion. Of about 90,000 clones in the sample, approximately 90% were seen once. The antigens these receptors bind are not known. Source: unstimulated CD4+ T cells sorted from spleen or lymph node cells, taken before transplant. The receptors come from a human donor who was the organ donor for an intestinal transplant.

V gene TRBV30 combines with J gene TRBJ2-2, with D unresolved. CDR3 size: 14 residues. Between the trimmed V and J ends, which lost 2 bases and 1 base, there was a span of 8 bases. Germline loops: CDR1 GTSNPN, CDR2 SVGIG (reference sequence). The CDR3 bases are TGTGCCTGGAGTCCTGACTGGAACACCGGGGAGCTGTTTTTT. This gives the protein CAWSPDWNTGELFF.

The rearrangement uses TRBV6-1 and TRBJ2-5; 8 nucleotides align to TRBD1. V was clipped by 2 bases and J by 2 bases; unmatched bases: 4. The length of the CDR3 is 15 residues. CDR1 is MNHNS, CDR2 SASEGT, per germline. In DNA form, the CDR3 reads TGTGCCAGCAGTGAATTGGGGACAGGACAAGAGACCCAGTACTTC. Protein sequence: CASSELGTGQETQYF.

The chain employs TRBV4-2 and TRBJ1-4, with 11 positions matching TRBD1. In germline, CDR1 is LGHNA, CDR2 YNFKEQ. This CDR3 has 19 amino acids. J gave up 3 bases and V 4 bases, and 13 bases lay outside the gene matches. The CDR3 reads CASSLKTGTGGYANEKLFF. The CDR3 DNA reads as TGTGCCAGCAGCCTCAAAACCGGGACAGGGGGATATGCTAATGAAAAACTGTTTTTT.

This rearrangement joins TRBV4-2 to TRBJ2-2; weak D call: TRBD1 (5 bases). This CDR3 has 15 residues. V dropped 0 bases and J dropped 0 bases, with 5 bases sitting between them. CDR1 is LGHNA and CDR2 is YNFKEQ in the germline V gene. CDR3 residues: CASSQETANTGELFF. Written as DNA, the CDR3 is TGTGCCAGCAGCCAAGAGACAGCGAACACCGGGGAGCTGTTTTTT.

This clone was seen a few times. This chain uses TRBV5-4 with TRBJ2-7, with 8 bases aligning to TRBD2. There are 14 residues in the CDR3. Trimming at V came to 0 bases and at J to 4 bases, leaving 3 bases not matched to a gene. Germline V CDR1 and CDR2: SGHNT, YYREEE (reference sequence). The CDR3 bases are TGTGCCAGCAGCTTGGCGGGAGGGGGGTACGAGCAGTACTTC. Translation gives CASSLAGGGYEQYF.

This chain uses TRBV6-5 with TRBJ1-1; 9 bases agree with TRBD1. The germline gives CDR1 MNHEY, CDR2 SVGAGI. This CDR3 contains 14 residues. J lost 11 bases, V lost 2 bases, and 9 bases had no gene match. The DNA of the CDR3 is TGTGCCAGCAGTTACCGGGACAGGGAGCAAAGGGCTTTCTTT. Translated: CASSYRDREQRAFF.

The rearrangement uses TRBV30 and TRBJ1-2; TRBD1 matches at 7 bases. The CDR3 loop spans 12 amino acids. Trimming took 2 bases from V and 4 from J; bases not matched to a gene: 1. CDR1 is GTSNPN and CDR2 is SVGIG in the germline V gene (reference sequence). CDR3 coding DNA: TGTGCCTGGAGTAAGGGGGCCTATGGCTACACCTTC. Amino acids: CAWSKGAYGYTF.

CDR3 in amino acids: CASSERPSGRYEQYF. Here the CDR3 DNA reads TGTGCCAGCAGTGAAAGGCCTAGCGGGAGGTACGAGCAGTACTTC. The genes are TRBV6-1 and TRBJ2-7; 11 bases align to TRBD2. V trimming: 2 bases; J trimming: 4 bases; junction bases outside the gene matches: 4. The CDR3 consists of 15 residues. From germline, CDR1 is MNHNS and CDR2 SASEGT.

The rearrangement uses TRBV7-2 and TRBJ2-7; 9 bases agree with TRBD1. CDR3 length equals 15 residues. The junction had 3 bases not matched to a gene; V was cut back by 1 base and J by 2 bases. Germline V gene lookup returns CDR1 SGHTA and CDR2 FQGNSA. The CDR3 coding sequence is TGTGCCAGCAGCTTAGTGGGACAGGGAACCTACGAGCAGTACTTC. Translated: CASSLVGQGTYEQYF.

J is TRBJ1-4 and V is TRBV5-1; tentatively, D is TRBD1 (6 bases). Germline CDR1 SGHRS, CDR2 YFSETQ. CDR3 length: 16 residues. Trimming pared 4 bases from V and 7 bases from J, leaving 20 bases between. CDR3 coding DNA: TGCGCCAGCAGCCACCTATGGGACAACCCTTTTGAAAAACTGTTTTTT. This sequence encodes CASSHLWDNPFEKLFF.

The rearrangement joins TRBV6-1 to TRBJ1-6, with D perhaps TRBD1 (5 bases). The CDR3 has 14 amino acids. The germline CDR1 and CDR2 sequences are MNHNS and SASEGT. The ends were cut back, 5 bases at V and 9 bases at J, with 14 bases in the middle. CDR3: CASSFQTDSSPLHF. The CDR3 DNA reads TGTGCCAGCAGTTTCCAGACAGATAGTTCACCCCTCCACTTT.

The CDR3 nucleotides are TGTGCCAGCAGCGTGGCTCCGGGACAGGGCCAAGAGACCCAGTACTTC. Protein sequence: CASSVAPGQGQETQYF. V and J are TRBV9 and TRBJ2-5, with TRBD1 matching over 9 bases. The CDR3 extends over 16 amino acids. CDR1 and CDR2 (germline): SGDLS, YYNGEE. V lost 2 bases to trimming and J lost 1 base; unmatched junction nucleotides: 6.

This chain joins TRBV20-1 and TRBJ2-5; 7 bases are a match to TRBD2. The CDR3 has 11 amino acids. Germline assignment: CDR1 DFQATT and CDR2 SNEGSKA (reference sequence). Unmatched junction bases numbered 1, after V lost 5 bases and J lost 4 bases. The CDR3: CSAPSGETQYF. The CDR3 DNA is TGCAGTGCTCCTAGCGGAGAGACCCAGTACTTC.

V and J are TRBV19 and TRBJ1-5; D may be TRBD1 (6 bases). The germline CDR1 and CDR2 sequences are LNHDA and SQIVND (reference sequence). V was pared by 7 bases and J by 6 bases, with 13 bases between. The CDR3 is 13 amino acids. The CDR3 DNA follows: TGTGCCAGTACAGGGGTCTGGGTTCAGCCCCAGCATTTT. Translated: CASTGVWVQPQHF.

The V gene is TRBV15, the J gene TRBJ1-2, with no clear D. Germline V gene lookup returns CDR1 LNHNV and CDR2 YYDKDF (reference sequence). Trimming removed 4 bases at V and 8 bases at J, with 23 bases between. This CDR3 has 16 amino acids. CDR3 protein: CATSTGKTVAPWGYTF. The CDR3 nucleotides are TGTGCCACCAGCACCGGGAAGACGGTAGCCCCTTGGGGCTACACCTTC.

This clone showed up just a few times. The V and J genes are TRBV25-1 and TRBJ1-6; no definite D call. Germline V CDR1 and CDR2: MGHDK, SYGVNS. The V and J ends lost 4 bases and 7 bases respectively, with 8 bases between them. The CDR3 runs 13 residues. CDR3 DNA sequence: TGTGCCAGCAGTGTAGTTGAGAATTCACCCCTCCACTTT. Residues: CASSVVENSPLHF.

The chain is built from TRBV6-4 and TRBJ2-3; 9 nucleotides line up with TRBD2. In germline, CDR1 is MRHNA, CDR2 SNTAGT. CDR3 length: 19 residues. With V trimmed by 6 bases and J by 2 bases, 18 bases remained unmatched. In DNA form, the CDR3 reads TGTGCCAGCAGGGCCCCTTTAGCGGGAGTGAAGGGGTACACAGATACGCAGTATTTT. It translates to CASRAPLAGVKGYTDTQYF.

V and J are TRBV4-1 and TRBJ1-1; maybe TRBD1 (6 bases). Germline assignment: CDR1 MGHRA and CDR2 YSYEKL. The CDR3 runs to 16 residues. Trimming took 1 base from V and 5 from J, leaving 17 bases between them. The CDR3 nucleotides read TGCGCCAGCAGCCAAGTGGGAGGGGGGCGCGGAACTGAAGCTTTCTTT. Translation gives CASSQVGGGRGTEAFF.

The chain combines TRBV5-1 with TRBJ2-5, with TRBD2 matching over 10 bases. Germline values: CDR1 SGHRS, CDR2 YFSETQ. V trimming: 4 bases; J trimming: 6 bases; junction bases outside the gene matches: 9. The CDR3 covers 15 residues. The CDR3 coding sequence is TGCGCCAGCAGCGCCCGACTAGCGGGTGGGAAGACCCAGTACTTC. Its translation: CASSARLAGGKTQYF.

A single count supports this clone. This chain joins TRBV6-1 and TRBJ2-5; D is perhaps TRBD2 (5 bases). The CDR3 is 15 amino acids. Germline V gives CDR1 MNHNS, CDR2 SASEGT. Between the trimmed V and J ends, which lost 5 bases and 5 bases, there was a span of 18 bases. The CDR3 loop reads CASSSVGGRGETQYF. The CDR3 bases are TGTGCCAGCAGTTCGGTCGGTGGGAGAGGTGAGACCCAGTACTTC.